What follows is one T cell receptor (beta chain) and its context. What it recognizes is unknown. Germline CDR1 and CDR2: SGHDT and YYEEEE. V shed 4 bases, J shed 2 bases, and the junction held 7 bases outside the gene matches. The CDR3 has 16 residues. Sequencing libraries for TCR beta were prepared with iRepertoire HTBI primers and Arm-PCR of CDR3 regions. One entry per CDR3 protein results from TCRdb running MiXCR on the multiplex PCR reads. The sample contains roughly 500,000 distinct CDR3 sequences, 20% to 25% of which appear only once. The data belong to a study of regulatory T cells in long-lasting Graves disease. Study-level background: The term persistent Graves' disease signified upward of 5 years on antithyroid drugs with positive TSH receptor antibodies.

General study findings and limits: Accuracy was perhaps lowered by the small sample size. Persistent Graves' cases showed lower TCR diversity than newly diagnosed cases.

The time point denotes: persistent/refractory GD, antithyroid drugs over 5 years with positive TRAb. Construction of the TCR library relied on RNA isolated from PBMCs. The clonotype originates from a female donor with Graves disease. This specimen was peripheral blood mononuclear cells (PBMCs), taken when the disease was refractory, from a patient treated with antithyroid drugs. The chain joins TRBV5-6 to TRBJ2-3; 10 nucleotides agree with TRBD2. The CDR3 here is CASSLQTSGYTDTQYF. CDR3 in DNA: TGTGCCAGCAGCCTGCAGACTAGCGGGTACACAGATACGCAGTATTTT.